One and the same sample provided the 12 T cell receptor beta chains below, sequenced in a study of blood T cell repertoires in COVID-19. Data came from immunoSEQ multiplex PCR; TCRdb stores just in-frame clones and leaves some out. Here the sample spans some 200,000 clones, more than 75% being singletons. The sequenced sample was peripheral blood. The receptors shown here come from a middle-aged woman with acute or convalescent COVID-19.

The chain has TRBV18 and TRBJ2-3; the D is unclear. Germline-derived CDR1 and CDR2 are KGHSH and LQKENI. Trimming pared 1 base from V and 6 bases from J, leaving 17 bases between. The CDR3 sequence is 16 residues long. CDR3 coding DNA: TGTGCCAGCTCACCACAAGCCACAGTCAGCATGGATACGCAGTATTTT. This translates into CASSPQATVSMDTQYF.

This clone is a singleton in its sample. CDR3 DNA: TGCGCCAGCAGCCAAGAAGGTAGCGGGGTGTCCTACAATGAGCAGTTCTTC. It codes for CASSQEGSGVSYNEQFF. The V and J genes are TRBV4-1 and TRBJ2-1; 8 positions match TRBD2. V gave up 0 bases and J gave up 1 base; unmatched junction bases: 5. Germline-derived CDR1 and CDR2 are MGHRA and YSYEKL. The CDR3 spans 17 residues.

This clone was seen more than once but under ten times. CDR3 in DNA: TGTGCCAGCAGCCCGGGGACTAGACGCGATACGCAGTATTTT. Translation gives CASSPGTRRDTQYF. V and J are TRBV7-8 and TRBJ2-3, with 8 bases fitting TRBD2. V gave up 5 bases and J gave up 6 bases; unmatched junction bases: 7. The V gene's germline CDR1 is SGHVS and CDR2 FQNEAQ. This CDR3 is built from 14 residues.

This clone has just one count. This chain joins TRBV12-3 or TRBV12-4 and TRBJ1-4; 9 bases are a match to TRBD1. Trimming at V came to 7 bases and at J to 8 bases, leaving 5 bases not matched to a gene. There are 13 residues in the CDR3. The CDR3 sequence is CASKGQGGEKLFF. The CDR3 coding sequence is TGTGCCAGCAAGGGACAGGGCGGAGAAAAACTGTTTTTT.

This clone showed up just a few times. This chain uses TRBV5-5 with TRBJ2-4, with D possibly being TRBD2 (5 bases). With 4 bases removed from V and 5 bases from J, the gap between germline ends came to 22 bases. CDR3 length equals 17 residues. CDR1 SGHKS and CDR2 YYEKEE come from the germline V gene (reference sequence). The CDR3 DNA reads TGTGCCAGCAGCCAGACGGTTGGAGGTCTCTTTCAAAACATTCAGTACTTC. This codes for CASSQTVGGLFQNIQYF.

The CDR3: CASSPPRKTGVPRNDNSPLHF. In DNA form, the CDR3 reads TGTGCCAGTAGTCCTCCCCGGAAGACAGGGGTTCCCCGAAACGATAATTCACCCCTCCACTTT. This chain joins TRBV19 and TRBJ1-6, with 8 nucleotides matching TRBD1. Germline values: CDR1 LNHDA, CDR2 SQIVND (reference sequence). CDR3 length: 21 amino acids. V was clipped by 5 bases and J by 5 bases; unmatched bases: 23. The variable domain in full, completed from reference TRBV19 and TRBJ1-6, reads DGGITQSPKYLFRKEGQNVTLSCEQNLNHDAMYWYRQDPGQGLRLIYYSQIVNDFQKGDIAEGYSVSREKKESFPLTVTSAQKNPTAFYLCASSPPRKTGVPRNDNSPLHFGNGTRLTVT.

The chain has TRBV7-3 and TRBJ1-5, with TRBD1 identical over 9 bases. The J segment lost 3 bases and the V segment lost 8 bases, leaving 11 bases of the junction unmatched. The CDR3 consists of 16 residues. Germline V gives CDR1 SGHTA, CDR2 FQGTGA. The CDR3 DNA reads TGTGCCAGCTGCCCCCGGGACAGGGCACACAATCAGCCCCAGCATTTT. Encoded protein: CASCPRDRAHNQPQHF.

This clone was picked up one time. The CDR3 DNA follows: TGTGCCAGCAGCCAGCAAGTTAGCGGGAGGTCCTGGGCCGCAGATACGCAGTATTTT. Protein sequence: CASSQQVSGRSWAADTQYF. This chain connects TRBV4-2 to TRBJ2-3; 10 bases agree with TRBD2. The CDR3 contains 19 residues. Germline lookup yields CDR1 LGHNA and CDR2 YNFKEQ. With 3 bases clipped from V and 4 bases from J, the junction kept 16 bases outside the gene matches.

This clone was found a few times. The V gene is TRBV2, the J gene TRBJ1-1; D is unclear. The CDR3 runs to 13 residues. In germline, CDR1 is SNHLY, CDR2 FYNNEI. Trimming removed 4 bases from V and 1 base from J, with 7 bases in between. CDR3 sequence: CASSGAGNTEAFF. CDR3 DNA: TGTGCCAGCAGTGGTGCCGGGAACACTGAAGCTTTCTTT.

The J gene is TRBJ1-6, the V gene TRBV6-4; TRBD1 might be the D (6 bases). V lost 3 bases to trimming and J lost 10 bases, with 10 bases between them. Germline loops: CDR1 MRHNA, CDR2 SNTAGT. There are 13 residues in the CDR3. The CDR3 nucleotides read TGTGCCAGCAGTGAACAGGGTATCTCACCCCTCCACTTT. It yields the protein CASSEQGISPLHF.

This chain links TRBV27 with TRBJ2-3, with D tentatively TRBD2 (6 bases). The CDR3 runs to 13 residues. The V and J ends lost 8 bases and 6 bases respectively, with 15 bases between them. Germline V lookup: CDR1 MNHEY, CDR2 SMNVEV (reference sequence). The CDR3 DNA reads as TGTGCCAGCGAGGGAACGGGGAGGGATACGCAGTATTTT. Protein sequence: CASEGTGRDTQYF.

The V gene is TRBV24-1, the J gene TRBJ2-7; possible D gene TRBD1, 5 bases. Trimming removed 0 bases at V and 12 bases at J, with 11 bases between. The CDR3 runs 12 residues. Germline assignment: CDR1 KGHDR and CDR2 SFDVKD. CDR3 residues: CATSDLRGVAYF. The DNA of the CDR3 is TGTGCCACCAGTGATTTGAGGGGTGTTGCGTACTTC.